Following are 21 T cell receptor beta chains from one sample sequenced in a study of T cell repertoires in cytomegalovirus infection. TCRdb fed the reads into MiXCR, producing one record per CDR3 protein. This sample has about 100,000 distinct CDR3 sequences, with around a quarter found just once. What was sequenced was CD8+ T cells from PBMCs. These receptor sequences come from a human donor in good health (CMV status not recorded). Some clones in this sample may be carry-over from other donors' samples.

This clonotype was seen more than once but under ten times. The genes are TRBV6-5 and TRBJ1-5, with D unclear. CDR3 length: 15 amino acids. V lost 4 bases and J lost 0, with 10 bases in between. Germline V gene sequence: CDR1 MNHEY, CDR2 SVGAGI. This chain's CDR3 is CASSSSVRSNQPQHF. The CDR3 bases are TGTGCCAGCAGTTCCAGTGTCCGTAGCAATCAGCCCCAGCATTTT.

J is TRBJ2-1 and V is TRBV20-1, with 11 bases lining up with TRBD2. The CDR3 has 15 residues. J lost 7 bases, V lost 1 base, and 6 bases had no gene match. The germline CDR1 and CDR2 sequences are DFQATT and SNEGSKA (reference sequence). CDR3 region: CSARGGLAGGNEQFF. The CDR3, as DNA: TGCAGTGCTAGAGGAGGTCTAGCGGGGGGAAATGAGCAGTTCTTC.

This chain links TRBV7-8 with TRBJ2-7, with a possible D match to TRBD1 (5 bases). Germline lookup yields CDR1 SGHVS and CDR2 FQNEAQ. V shed 3 bases and J shed 3 bases, with 12 bases lying between them. CDR3 length: 14 amino acids. DNA of the CDR3: TGTGCCAGCAGCTTGGGGCGCCTTAGCTACGAGCAGTACTTC. This encodes CASSLGRLSYEQYF. Filled out from reference TRBV7-8 and TRBJ2-7, the complete variable domain reads GAGVSQSPRYKVAKRGQDVALRCDPISGHVSLFWYQQALGQGPEFLTYFQNEAQLDKSGLPSDRFFAERPEGSVSTLKIQRTQQEDSAVYLCASSLGRLSYEQYFGPGTRLTVT.

The chain recombines TRBV14 with TRBJ1-2; D unresolved. This CDR3 has 12 residues. The germline CDR1 and CDR2 sequences are SGHDN and FVKESK. V lost 1 base, J lost 4 bases, and 4 bases lay in between. Here the CDR3 reads CASSQATYGYTF. For the CDR3, the DNA is TGTGCCAGCAGCCAAGCTACCTATGGCTACACCTTC.

This clonotype occurred many times. The chain is built from TRBV10-3 and TRBJ1-6; D remains unclear. V was shortened by 0 bases and J by 0 bases, with 6 bases between the two germline ends. From germline, CDR1 is ENHRY and CDR2 SYGVKD. The CDR3 extends over 16 amino acids. CDR3: CAISESGSSYNSPLHF. The CDR3 bases are TGTGCCATCAGTGAGTCAGGGAGCTCCTATAATTCACCCCTCCACTTT.

The sample holds a few counts of this clonotype. This chain links TRBV28 with TRBJ2-7; D unclear. This CDR3 has 13 amino acids. Trimming left V 5 bases short and J 1 base short, with 9 bases between. Germline values: CDR1 MDHEN, CDR2 SYDVKM. In DNA form, the CDR3 reads TGTGCCAGCAGTCAGGATACTTCCTACGAGCAGTACTTC. The encoded protein is CASSQDTSYEQYF.

This sequence joins TRBV12-3 or TRBV12-4 and TRBJ1-1; D remains unclear. The CDR3 covers 14 residues. The V end lost 2 bases, the J end lost 0 bases, and 7 bases lay between the germline ends. DNA of the CDR3: TGTGCCAGCAGTTTATTTTGGGTGAACACTGAAGCTTTCTTT. The encoded protein is CASSLFWVNTEAFF.

This clonotype has ten or more counts. The chain carries TRBV7-9 and TRBJ2-7; 9 nucleotides line up with TRBD2. With V trimmed by 8 bases and J by 0 bases, 14 bases remained unmatched. Germline assignment: CDR1 SEHNR and CDR2 FQNEAQ (reference sequence). There are 17 residues in the CDR3. DNA for the CDR3: TGTGCCAGCTACCCCTTCCCTAGCGGGGTGAGCTCCTACGAGCAGTACTTC. Its translation: CASYPFPSGVSSYEQYF.

The gene calls are TRBV28 and TRBJ2-2; D might be TRBD2 (6 bases). Germline V CDR1 and CDR2: MDHEN, SYDVKM. The V end lost 10 bases, the J end lost 10 bases, and 28 bases lay between the germline ends. CDR3 length: 16 residues. CDR3 sequence reads: CATQETRDSVGSELFF. CDR3 DNA: TGTGCCACCCAGGAAACCCGGGACTCTGTGGGGTCGGAGCTGTTTTTT. The full variable domain, rest sourced from reference TRBV28 and TRBJ2-2, is DVKVTQSSRYLVKRTGEKVFLECVQDMDHENMFWYRQDPGLGLRLIYFSYDVKMKEKGDIPEGYSVSREKKERFSLILESASTNQTSMYLCATQETRDSVGSELFFGEGSRLTVL.

The chain employs TRBV27 and TRBJ2-7, with D hard to call. Trimming took off 7 bases at V and 7 bases at J, with 14 bases between the two ends. The CDR3 runs 12 residues. CDR1 and CDR2 from the germline V gene are MNHEY and SMNVEV (reference sequence). The CDR3 DNA reads as TGTGCCAGCATTTCGGACCGAAGGGAGCAGTACTTC. It specifies CASISDRREQYF.

The chain recombines TRBV12-3 or TRBV12-4 with TRBJ2-7; the D gene is possibly TRBD1 (6 bases). V was cut by 3 bases and J by 3 bases, with 9 bases left in between. The CDR3 has 13 residues. CDR3 DNA: TGTGCCAGCAGTTTCGGACAGAACTACGAGCAGTACTTC. Its protein product is CASSFGQNYEQYF.

This clonotype was picked up one time. CDR3 bases: TGCAGTGCTAGAGCCGGGACAGGCAAAAACATTCAGTACTTC. The encoded protein is CSARAGTGKNIQYF. This chain connects TRBV20-1 to TRBJ2-4; 8 nucleotides align to TRBD1. The CDR3 runs to 14 residues. J lost 3 bases, V lost 1 base, and 2 bases had no gene match. CDR1 is DFQATT, CDR2 SNEGSKA, per germline (reference sequence).

The V call is TRBV10-3, the J call TRBJ2-6; D may match TRBD1 or TRBD2 (6 bases each). CDR1 ENHRY and CDR2 SYGVKD come from the germline V gene. V lost 10 bases, J lost 1 base, and 14 bases lay in between. The CDR3 loop spans 15 amino acids. Here the CDR3 DNA reads TGTGCCACGCAGCAAGGGGGGTCTGGGGCCAACGTCCTGACTTTC. Its protein is CATQQGGSGANVLTF.

This clonotype was recorded many times. This chain joins TRBV28 and TRBJ1-2, with D maybe TRBD1 (5 bases). This CDR3 comprises 12 residues. Trimming removed 8 bases from V and 7 bases from J, with 14 bases in between. The germline CDR1 and CDR2 sequences are MDHEN and SYDVKM. CDR3 loop: CASLSRDLGYTF. The CDR3 nucleotides read TGTGCCAGCTTATCGCGGGACCTTGGCTACACCTTC.

This clonotype came up many times. V is TRBV9 and J is TRBJ1-2; a possible D gene is TRBD1 (6 bases). V was shortened by 5 bases and J by 8 bases, with 22 bases between the two germline ends. From germline, CDR1 is SGDLS and CDR2 YYNGEE. The CDR3 is made up of 15 amino acids. The CDR3 reads CASRGGRTPGGGYTF. The CDR3 DNA sequence: TGTGCCAGCAGAGGGGGTCGAACACCCGGTGGGGGCTACACCTTC.

This clonotype was seen a handful of times. The V gene is TRBV6-6, the J gene TRBJ1-2, with D possibly being TRBD1 (6 bases). This CDR3 has 14 amino acids. The germline V gene has CDR1 MNHNY and CDR2 SVGAGI (reference sequence). V lost 4 bases to trimming and J lost 6 bases, with 15 bases between them. CDR3 sequence: CASSLTPDSHGYTF. The CDR3 nucleotides read TGTGCCAGCAGTTTGACGCCGGACAGTCATGGCTACACCTTC.

The rearrangement links TRBV4-1 to TRBJ1-3; a weak D match, TRBD1 (6 bases). Germline CDR1 and CDR2: MGHRA and YSYEKL. This CDR3 is 15 amino acids long. V was trimmed by 0 bases and J by 1 base, leaving 7 bases between them. The CDR3 sequence is CASSQETGSGNTIYF. Written as DNA, the CDR3 is TGCGCCAGCAGCCAAGAGACAGGTTCTGGAAACACCATATATTTT.

The chain employs TRBV20-1 and TRBJ2-1, with 10 bases matching TRBD2. The length of the CDR3 is 16 residues. Germline assignment: CDR1 DFQATT and CDR2 SNEGSKA (reference sequence). V shed 0 bases and J 7 bases; nucleotides not matched to a gene: 9. The CDR3 nucleotides are TGCAGTGCTAGAGATAAGGTTCTAGCGGGAGATAATGAGCAGTTCTTC. Its translation: CSARDKVLAGDNEQFF.

Many counts were recorded for this clonotype. The V call is TRBV28, the J call TRBJ2-1; no definite D call. Germline values: CDR1 MDHEN, CDR2 SYDVKM. V lost 5 bases, J lost 7 bases, and 9 bases lay in between. The CDR3 totals 12 residues. The chain's CDR3 is CASSPELNEQFF. CDR3 in DNA: TGTGCCAGCAGTCCAGAGTTGAATGAGCAGTTCTTC. The entire variable domain, with the rest obtained from reference TRBV28 and TRBJ2-1, is as follows: DVKVTQSSRYLVKRTGEKVFLECVQDMDHENMFWYRQDPGLGLRLIYFSYDVKMKEKGDIPEGYSVSREKKERFSLILESASTNQTSMYLCASSPELNEQFFGPGTRLTVL.

The gene calls are TRBV6-6 and TRBJ2-7, with 10 bases lining up with TRBD1. Trimming at V came to 0 bases and at J to 2 bases, leaving 4 bases not matched to a gene. CDR3 size: 16 residues. Germline V gene lookup returns CDR1 MNHNY and CDR2 SVGAGI (reference sequence). The chain's CDR3 is CASSYSGGTGAYEQYF. Written as DNA, the CDR3 is TGTGCCAGCAGTTACTCGGGCGGGACAGGGGCCTACGAGCAGTACTTC.

This clonotype was seen only a few times. The chain recombines TRBV7-6 with TRBJ2-5; D is unclear. V gave up 5 bases and J gave up 5 bases, with 12 bases separating them. The CDR3 loop spans 13 amino acids. Germline-derived CDR1 and CDR2 are SGHVS and FNYEAQ. CDR3 loop: CASSPRSPETQYF. CDR3 nucleotide sequence: TGTGCCAGCAGCCCCCGATCGCCGGAGACCCAGTACTTC.